The clone carrying this T cell receptor beta chain appeared a single time. Antigen specificity is unknown. Measured with immunoSEQ multiplex PCR; TCRdb has only the in-frame clones, and not every one. Of approximately 81,000 clones in the sample, 85% were seen once. Germline values: CDR1 SGHRS, CDR2 YFSETQ. V shed 1 base and J 4 bases; nucleotides not matched to a gene: 3. The CDR3 runs to 16 residues. These data belong to a study of a mutant IDH1 vaccine in newly diagnosed glioma. Study summary: Patients were pretreated with radiotherapy, temozolomide, or both, mostly both.

The time point is: week 23, last vaccination. Topical imiquimod was applied with each vaccine dose, which held 300 ug of mutant IDH1 20-mer peptide. New IDH1-mutant, ATRX-lost WHO grade 3 or 4 astrocytomas occurred in donors. Findings of the study overall: Top-clonotype changes in peripheral T cells seemed unrelated to pseudoprogression.

The chain recombines TRBV5-1 with TRBJ2-3; 13 bases line up with TRBD2. Sample: PBMCs, taken from a glioma patient whose treatment included an IDH1 peptide vaccine. The TCR was taken from a man aged 25 to 40 with glioma. Some clones in this sample may be carry-over from other donors' samples. The CDR3 sequence is CASSLTSGGAADTQYF. The CDR3 DNA reads TGCGCCAGCAGCTTGACTAGCGGGGGGGCAGCAGATACGCAGTATTTT.